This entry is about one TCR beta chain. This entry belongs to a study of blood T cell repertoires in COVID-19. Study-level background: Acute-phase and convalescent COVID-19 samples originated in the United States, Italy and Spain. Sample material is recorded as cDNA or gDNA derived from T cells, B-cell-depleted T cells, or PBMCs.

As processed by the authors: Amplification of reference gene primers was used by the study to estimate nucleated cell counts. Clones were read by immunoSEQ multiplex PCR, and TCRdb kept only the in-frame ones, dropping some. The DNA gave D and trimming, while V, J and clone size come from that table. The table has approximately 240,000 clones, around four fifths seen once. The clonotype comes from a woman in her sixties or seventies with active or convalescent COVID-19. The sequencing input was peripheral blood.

This CDR3 is CASSLGEQETQYF. The CDR3 region has the DNA TGTGCCAGCAGCTTAGGGGAGCAAGAGACCCAGTACTTC. The V and J genes are TRBV7-9 and TRBJ2-5; tentatively, D is TRBD2 (5 bases). Trimming took 1 base from V and 2 from J, leaving 5 bases between them. CDR3 size: 13 residues. Germline V lookup: CDR1 SEHNR, CDR2 FQNEAQ (reference sequence). Drawing the rest from reference TRBV7-9 and TRBJ2-5, the complete variable domain is DTGVSQNPRHKITKRGQNVTFRCDPISEHNRLYWYRQTLGQGPEFLTYFQNEAQLEKSRLLSDRFSAERPKGSFSTLEIQRTEQGDSAMYLCASSLGEQETQYFGPGTRLLVL.